This T cell receptor (beta chain) was found in a study of blood T cell repertoires in COVID-19. For the study at large: COVID-19 samples from acute and convalescent phases originated in the United States, Italy and Spain.

As processed by the authors: Nucleated cell counts were estimated from reference gene primer amplification. The repertoire was sequenced with immunoSEQ multiplex PCR; TCRdb's copy has only in-frame clones and lacks some. That table is the source of V, J and clone size, and D and trimming were worked out from the DNA. The table includes around 50,000 clones, 90% detected once. J gave up 1 base and V 5 bases, and 11 bases lay outside the gene matches. This CDR3 has 18 residues. Germline assignment: CDR1 LGHNA and CDR2 YSLEER. The chain has TRBV4-3 and TRBJ1-6, with TRBD1 identical over 7 bases. This TCR was sampled from a man aged 70 or older with active COVID-19. Sequencing was carried out using peripheral blood. The CDR3 bases are TGCGCCAGCAGCTTAGGCGTAGGGGGCGCATCCTATAATTCACCCCTCCACTTT. This gives the protein CASSLGVGGASYNSPLHF.